Listed here is a single T cell receptor beta chain. The record originates from a study of blood T cell repertoires in COVID-19. At the level of the study: The origin of the acute and convalescent COVID-19 samples was the United States, Italy and Spain. Sample material is recorded as cDNA or gDNA derived from T cells, B-cell-depleted T cells, or PBMCs.

Methods used by the authors: Cell counts per sample came from amplifying reference gene primers. Libraries were prepared by immunoSEQ multiplex PCR; TCRdb keeps only in-frame clonotypes and omits some of them. V and J calls and clone size are as listed in that table; D and trimming were resolved from the DNA. Of some 150,000 clones in the sample, approximately 80% were seen once. The germline V gene encodes CDR1 SGHTA and CDR2 FQGNSA. The CDR3 totals 16 residues. With 0 bases clipped from V and 4 bases from J, the junction kept 4 bases outside the gene matches. The clonotype comes from a woman aged 55-69 years with active or convalescent COVID-19. The chain joins TRBV7-2 to TRBJ2-1; TRBD1 aligns across 9 bases. Sequenced input: peripheral blood. This CDR3 reads CASSLASGTGYNEQFF. The CDR3 DNA reads as TGTGCCAGCAGCTTAGCGAGCGGGACAGGGTACAATGAGCAGTTCTTC.